The 4 T cell receptor beta chains below come from one sample, sequenced in a study of monozygotic twins with inflammatory bowel disease. TCRdb re-called the 5' RACE reads and catalogs CDR3 proteins one per entry, DNA excluded. The sample is made up of 80,000 or so distinct CDR3 sequences, and the top ten hold 6.5% to 9% of it. Material: blood. All receptors derive from a human donor with ulcerative colitis or Crohn's disease, or a healthy co-twin of an affected twin (not recorded which).

CDR3 amino acids: CASSPGSLNVYEQYF. This chain uses TRBV5-1 with TRBJ2-7; the TRBD1 assignment by TCRdb is unverifiable without DNA. Germline CDR1 SGHRS, CDR2 YFSETQ. This CDR3 comprises 15 residues.

V usage is TRBV12-3 or TRBV12-4 and J usage is TRBJ1-6; lacking DNA, the TRBD1 call made by TCRdb goes unchecked. The length of the CDR3 is 14 residues. CDR3 loop: CASSFQGRGSPLHF.

CDR3 sequence reads: CASSIELPVSGINYGYTF. The V gene is TRBV11-1, the J gene TRBJ1-2. Germline V gives CDR1 SGHAT, CDR2 FQDESV (reference sequence). The CDR3 loop spans 18 amino acids. Looking up the rest from reference TRBV11-1 and TRBJ1-2 gives the full variable domain: EAEVAQSPRYKITEKSQAVAFWCDPISGHATLYWYRQILGQGPELLVQFQDESVVDDSQLPKDRFSAERLKGVDSTLKIQPAELGDSAMYLCASSIELPVSGINYGYTFGSGTRLTVV.

CDR3: CASSQEIGIGPPTRGEAFF. V usage is TRBV3-1 and J usage is TRBJ1-1. CDR3 size: 19 residues. CDR1 and CDR2 (germline): LGHDT, YNNKEL (reference sequence).